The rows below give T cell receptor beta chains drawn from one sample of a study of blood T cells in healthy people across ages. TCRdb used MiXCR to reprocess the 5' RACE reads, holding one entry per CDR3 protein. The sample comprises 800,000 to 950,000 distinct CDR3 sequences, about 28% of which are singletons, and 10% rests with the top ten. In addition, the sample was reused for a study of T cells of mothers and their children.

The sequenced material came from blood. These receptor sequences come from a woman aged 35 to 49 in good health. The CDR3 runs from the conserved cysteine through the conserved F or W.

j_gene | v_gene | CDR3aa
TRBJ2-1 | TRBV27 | CASSGQRKRYNEQFF
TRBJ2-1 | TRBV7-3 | CASSPRTGRYNEQFF
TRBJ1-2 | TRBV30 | CAQGRNYGYTF
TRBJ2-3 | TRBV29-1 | CSVITSVAYF
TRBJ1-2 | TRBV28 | CASSVSGAFLGYTF
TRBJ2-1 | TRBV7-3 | CASSLTGGGGVFDNEQFF
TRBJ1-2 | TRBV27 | CASRLGTGRVYGYTF
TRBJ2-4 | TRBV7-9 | CASSLASGEPKNIQYF
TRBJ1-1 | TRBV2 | CASSEAGTVLNTEAFF
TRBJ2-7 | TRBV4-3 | CASSPGQGAESTYEQYF
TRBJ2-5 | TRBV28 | CASSPRGRNQETQYF
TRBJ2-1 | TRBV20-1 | CSAREGGGKQFF
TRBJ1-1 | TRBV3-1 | CASSYTEGPNTEAFF
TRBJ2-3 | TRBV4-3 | CASSQVPGTSTDTQYF
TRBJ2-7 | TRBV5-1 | CASRQQGALSSYEQYF
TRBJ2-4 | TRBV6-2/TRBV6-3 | CASSPGSTSYNEQYF
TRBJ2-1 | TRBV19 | CASRKLAGGDNEQFF
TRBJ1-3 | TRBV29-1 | CSAWGSGNTIYF
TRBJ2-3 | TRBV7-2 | CASSLDVGYTDTQYF
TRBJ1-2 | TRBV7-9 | CASSFDLTGPYGYTF
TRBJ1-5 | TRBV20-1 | CSARGGAGHQPQHF
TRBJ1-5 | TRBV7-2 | CASSFGTANQPQHF
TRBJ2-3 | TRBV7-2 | CASSLDQAGYGDTQYF
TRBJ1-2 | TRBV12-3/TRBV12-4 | CASRSTRSYGYTF
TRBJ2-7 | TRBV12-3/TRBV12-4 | CASSPSGTADYEQYF
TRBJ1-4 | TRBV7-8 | CASSYDRAIKEKLFF
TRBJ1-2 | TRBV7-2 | CASSFLGGSLGGYTF
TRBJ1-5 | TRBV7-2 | CASSLESQGSRGNQPQHF
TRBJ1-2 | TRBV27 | CASRNSPTGPGYTF
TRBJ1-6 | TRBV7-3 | CASSSDGGSPLHF
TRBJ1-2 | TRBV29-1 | CSAVGQGTNYGYTF
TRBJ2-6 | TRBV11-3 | CASSLEAESPGANVLTF
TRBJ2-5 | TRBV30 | CAWSVYGGETQYF
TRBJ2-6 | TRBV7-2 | CASSLDKTGANVLTF
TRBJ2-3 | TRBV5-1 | CASSLVEQGDTQYF
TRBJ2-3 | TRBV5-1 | CASSLDGTPQNTDTQYF
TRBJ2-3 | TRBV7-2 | CASSILAGGSTDTQYF
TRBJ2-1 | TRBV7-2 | CASSLGAGQVYNEQFF
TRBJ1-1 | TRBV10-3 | CAISPGTRDTEAFF
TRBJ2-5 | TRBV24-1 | CATSELGTGQETQYF
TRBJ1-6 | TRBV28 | CASSGRARSPLHF
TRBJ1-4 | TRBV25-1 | CASSESQTNEKLFF